Presented here are 20 T cell receptor beta chains from one specimen sequenced in a study of cytomegalovirus exposure and HLA in healthy donors. In the PCR, 60 Vbeta and 13 Jbeta primers were used. Only in-frame clones appear in the TCRdb table, and some are missing; sequencing was by immunoSEQ multiplex PCR. The data show over 85,000 clones, with more than 75% seen just once and over 3% held by the top ten. Source material: PBMCs. The receptors here all came from a woman aged 40-49 years in good health and CMV-seronegative.

CDR3 nucleotides: TGTGCCAGCAGTGAAAGGACAGGGGGTGGTCAGCCCCAGCATTTT. Its translation: CASSERTGGGQPQHF. J is TRBJ1-5 and V is TRBV2; 10 bases line up with TRBD1. J gave up 6 bases and V 2 bases, and 4 bases lay outside the gene matches. The CDR3 length is 15 residues. Germline CDR1 SNHLY, CDR2 FYNNEI.

This chain connects TRBV27 to TRBJ1-5; D is ambiguous. The CDR3 contains 19 residues. The V end was cut by 4 bases, the J end by 3 bases, with 25 bases between. Germline V lookup: CDR1 MNHEY, CDR2 SMNVEV (reference sequence). The DNA of the CDR3 is TGTGCCAGCAGTTCAATACTCCGACTGAGGGATGGGAACAATCAGCCCCAGCATTTT. As protein: CASSSILRLRDGNNQPQHF.

The genes are TRBV9 and TRBJ1-1, with TRBD1 as a possible D gene (5 bases). There are 12 residues in the CDR3. The germline V gene has CDR1 SGDLS and CDR2 YYNGEE. V lost 10 bases, J lost 5 bases, and 15 bases lay in between. The CDR3 spells CASGTSGTEAFF. The CDR3 nucleotides are TGTGCCTCCGGGACTTCAGGGACTGAAGCTTTCTTT.

This sequence joins TRBV19 and TRBJ1-5; 11 bases agree with TRBD1. V was pared by 7 bases and J by 6 bases, with 8 bases of the junction left unmatched. The CDR3 is made up of 15 amino acids. The germline V gene encodes CDR1 LNHDA and CDR2 SQIVND (reference sequence). The CDR3 bases are TGTGCCAGTATGGCCCTGGACAGGGGGCCTCAGCCCCAGCATTTT. Protein: CASMALDRGPQPQHF.

V usage is TRBV5-1 and J usage is TRBJ2-6, with a tentative D call TRBD1 (5 bases). This CDR3 is built from 17 residues. V shed 0 bases and J shed 1 base, with 11 bases lying between them. The germline CDR1 and CDR2 sequences are SGHRS and YFSETQ. CDR3 bases: TGCGCCAGCAGCTTGGCGGCAGGGCCGTCTGGGGCCAACGTCCTGACTTTC. Encoded protein: CASSLAAGPSGANVLTF.

The chain joins TRBV4-2 to TRBJ1-5; 7 bases map to TRBD1. The CDR3 is made up of 17 amino acids. V shed 4 bases and J 3 bases; nucleotides not matched to a gene: 12. CDR1 and CDR2 (germline): LGHNA, YNFKEQ. Here the CDR3 reads CASSRSTTGVFNQPQHF. CDR3 sequence (DNA): TGTGCCAGCAGCCGATCCACTACAGGGGTATTCAATCAGCCCCAGCATTTT.

The chain is built from TRBV6-5 and TRBJ2-1; D might be TRBD2 (5 bases). The CDR3 is 15 residues long. V lost 5 bases, J lost 0 bases, and 11 bases lay in between. The germline CDR1 and CDR2 sequences are MNHEY and SVGAGI. The CDR3 region has the DNA TGTGCCAGCAGTCGTGATGGGAGCTCCTACAATGAGCAGTTCTTC. Residues: CASSRDGSSYNEQFF.

The chain has TRBV5-6 and TRBJ2-5, with 7 bases that match TRBD1. CDR1 and CDR2 (germline): SGHDT, YYEEEE. The CDR3 contains 16 residues. The ends lost 2 bases at V and 4 bases at J; junction bases unmatched: 11. This chain's CDR3 is CASSLFFGQVLETQYF. The DNA for the CDR3 is TGTGCCAGCAGCTTATTCTTTGGACAGGTTTTAGAGACCCAGTACTTC.

The J gene is TRBJ1-5, the V gene TRBV7-8, with TRBD1 identical over 7 bases. The CDR3 spans 15 residues. Germline values: CDR1 SGHVS, CDR2 FQNEAQ. The junction had 2 bases not matched to a gene; V was cut back by 1 base and J by 2 bases. The CDR3 here is CASSLGTGGNQPQHF. The CDR3 DNA is TGTGCCAGCAGCTTAGGAACAGGGGGCAATCAGCCCCAGCATTTT.

The chain uses TRBV5-4 and TRBJ1-2, with a possible D match to TRBD1 (5 bases). V was cut by 0 bases and J by 8 bases, with 11 bases left in between. Germline V gives CDR1 SGHNT, CDR2 YYREEE (reference sequence). This CDR3 is built from 13 residues. DNA for the CDR3: TGTGCCAGCAGCTTGGAGGCGGGGCCAGGCTACACCTTC. This codes for CASSLEAGPGYTF.

This clone was detected only once. The chain combines TRBV7-2 with TRBJ2-5; TRBD2 agrees at 9 bases. Trimming removed 1 base from V and 9 bases from J; junction bases left unmatched: 6. The germline V gene encodes CDR1 SGHTA and CDR2 FQGNSA. The CDR3 length is 14 residues. Here the CDR3 reads CASSLGGGGEAQYF. DNA for the CDR3: TGTGCCAGCAGCTTAGGTGGCGGGGGGGAGGCCCAGTACTTC. Filled out from reference TRBV7-2 and TRBJ2-5, the complete variable domain reads GAGVSQSPSNKVTEKGKDVELRCDPISGHTALYWYRQSLGQGLEFLIYFQGNSAPDKSGLPSDRFSAERTGGSVSTLTIQRTQQEDSAVYLCASSLGGGGEAQYFGPGTRLLVL.

The chain joins TRBV28 to TRBJ1-4, with D perhaps TRBD1 (5 bases). Germline V lookup: CDR1 MDHEN, CDR2 SYDVKM. The CDR3 runs to 13 residues. Deletions cut 7 bases from V and 11 bases from J, with 17 bases between. The CDR3 sequence is CASTLGGEGKLFF. The CDR3 nucleotides are TGTGCCAGCACCCTCGGGGGGGAAGGGAAACTGTTTTTT.

This clone was picked up one time. The chain joins TRBV6-5 to TRBJ1-1, with D unclear. Trimming removed 0 bases from V and 0 bases from J, with 8 bases in between. Per germline, CDR1 MNHEY and CDR2 SVGAGI. The CDR3 covers 15 residues. The CDR3 coding sequence is TGTGCCAGCAGTTACTCCGGAGGCATGAACACTGAAGCTTTCTTT. Translating it yields CASSYSGGMNTEAFF.

The count of this clone is one. The DNA for the CDR3 is TGTGCCAGCCACCGGGACAAAAAGACAGATACGCAGTATTTT. It codes for CASHRDKKTDTQYF. V usage is TRBV18 and J usage is TRBJ2-3; D possibly corresponds to TRBD1 (6 bases). CDR3 length equals 14 residues. Germline values: CDR1 KGHSH, CDR2 LQKENI. Trimming cost V 8 bases and J 3 bases, with 15 bases left between them.

This clone is a singleton in its sample. The V gene is TRBV9, the J gene TRBJ2-7; 9 bases are shared with TRBD2. The CDR3 loop spans 15 amino acids. The germline V gene has CDR1 SGDLS and CDR2 YYNGEE. With 0 bases clipped from V and 6 bases from J, the junction kept 7 bases outside the gene matches. As DNA, the CDR3 is TGTGCCAGCAGCGTAGGGGCTAGCGGGGTCGGCGAGCAGTACTTC. This gives the protein CASSVGASGVGEQYF.

The chain combines TRBV30 with TRBJ1-1; tentatively, D is TRBD1 (6 bases). Germline V lookup: CDR1 GTSNPN, CDR2 SVGIG (reference sequence). There are 16 residues in the CDR3. V lost 2 bases and J 4 bases, leaving 20 bases between the germline ends. In nucleotides, the CDR3 is TGTGCCTGGAGTAGTGGGTTGGGGGGGCAAGGCACTGAAGCTTTCTTT. Translation gives CAWSSGLGGQGTEAFF. Based on the CDR3 plus reference TRBV30 and TRBJ1-1, the full variable domain is SQTIHQWPATLVQPVGSPLSLECTVEGTSNPNLYWYRQAAGRGLQLLFYSVGIGQISSEVPQNLSASRPQDRQFILSSKKLLLSDSGFYLCAWSSGLGGQGTEAFFGQGTRLTVV.

The chain is built from TRBV30 and TRBJ1-5; maybe TRBD1 (5 bases). V lost 2 bases and J lost 0, with 11 bases in between. This CDR3 comprises 15 residues. Germline CDR1 and CDR2: GTSNPN and SVGIG (reference sequence). The CDR3 DNA reads TGTGCCTGGAGTTTTCCAGGGAATAGCAATCAGCCCCAGCATTTT. Translated, it gives CAWSFPGNSNQPQHF. The full variable domain, with the rest looked up from reference TRBV30 and TRBJ1-5, is SQTIHQWPATLVQPVGSPLSLECTVEGTSNPNLYWYRQAAGRGLQLLFYSVGIGQISSEVPQNLSASRPQDRQFILSSKKLLLSDSGFYLCAWSFPGNSNQPQHFGDGTRLSIL.

This clone occurred a few times. This sequence joins TRBV5-1 and TRBJ2-7; D may be TRBD1 (5 bases). Between the trimmed V and J ends, which lost 4 bases and 1 base, there was a span of 12 bases. The CDR3 has 14 residues. In germline, CDR1 is SGHRS, CDR2 YFSETQ. The CDR3 DNA reads TGCGCCAGCAGCCCAGGAGCAGGGTCCTACGAGCAGTACTTC. Protein: CASSPGAGSYEQYF.

The V and J genes are TRBV2 and TRBJ1-3; D possibly corresponds to TRBD1 (6 bases). The V and J ends lost 1 base and 0 bases respectively, with 22 bases between them. Per the germline V gene, CDR1 is SNHLY and CDR2 is FYNNEI. The CDR3 consists of 20 residues. CDR3 loop: CASSEGGGWGAPLSGNTIYF. CDR3 sequence (DNA): TGTGCCAGCAGTGAAGGGGGGGGATGGGGGGCCCCTCTCTCTGGAAACACCATATATTTT.

J is TRBJ2-1 and V is TRBV28, with 8 bases fitting TRBD2. Germline CDR1 is MDHEN and CDR2 is SYDVKM. The CDR3 sequence is 15 residues long. The trim removed 5 bases at V and 7 bases at J, leaving 10 bases unmatched. The CDR3 is CASSPPGGVGNEQFF. CDR3 DNA sequence: TGTGCCAGCAGTCCCCCCGGGGGGGTTGGAAATGAGCAGTTCTTC.